Shown below are 2 T cell receptor beta chains from a single sample sequenced in a study of response to subunit inactivated influenza vaccine. TCRdb re-called the RT-PCR reads with MiXCR, one entry per CDR3 protein. The repertoire holds approximately 530,000 distinct CDR3 sequences, with 7.6% as singletons. Sequenced here: PBMCs from blood, sampled less than 25 months after vaccination. The receptors derive from a man between 50 and 69 years old who received an inactivated influenza vaccine.

The V call is TRBV7-2, the J call TRBJ2-3, with 9 bases lining up with TRBD1. The CDR3 sequence is 15 residues long. Germline V lookup: CDR1 SGHTA, CDR2 FQGNSA. After removal of 5 bases from V and 1 base from J, the junction contained 4 bases not matched to a gene. CDR3 DNA sequence: TGTGCCAGCAGCAACAGACAGGGGGGCACAGATACGCAGTATTTT. Translated: CASSNRQGGTDTQYF.

Comment on this clonotype: One end of the junction varies from germline; a read error may be responsible. The chain has TRBV7-9 and TRBJ1-2; D gene ambiguous. CDR1 is SEHNR and CDR2 is FQNEAQ in the germline V gene (reference sequence). This CDR3 region has 12 residues. The CDR3 DNA follows: TGTTCCAGCAGTCCCAGTGACTATGGCTACACCTTC. This translates into CSSSPSDYGYTF. The complete variable domain, with remaining parts taken from reference TRBV7-9 and TRBJ1-2, reads DTGVSQNPRHKITKRGQNVTFRCDPISEHNRLYWYRQTLGQGPEFLTYFQNEAQLEKSRLLSDRFSAERPKGSFSTLEIQRTEQGDSAMYLCSSSPSDYGYTFGSGTRLTVV.